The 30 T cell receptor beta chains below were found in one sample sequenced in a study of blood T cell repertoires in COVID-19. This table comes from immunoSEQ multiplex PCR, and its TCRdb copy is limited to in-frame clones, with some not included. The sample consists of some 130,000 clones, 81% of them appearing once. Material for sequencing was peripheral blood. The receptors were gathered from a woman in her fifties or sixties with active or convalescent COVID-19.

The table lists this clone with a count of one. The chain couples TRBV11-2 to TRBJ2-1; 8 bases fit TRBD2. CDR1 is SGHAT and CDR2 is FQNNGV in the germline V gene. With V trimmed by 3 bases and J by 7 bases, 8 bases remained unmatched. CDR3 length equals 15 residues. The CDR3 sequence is CASSFLSGGWNEQFF. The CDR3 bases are TGTGCCAGCAGCTTCTTAAGCGGGGGCTGGAATGAGCAGTTCTTC.

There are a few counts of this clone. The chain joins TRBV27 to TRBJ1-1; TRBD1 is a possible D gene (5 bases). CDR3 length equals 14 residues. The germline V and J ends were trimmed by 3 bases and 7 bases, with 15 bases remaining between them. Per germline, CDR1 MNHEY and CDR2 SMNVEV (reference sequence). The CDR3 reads CASSFEGGGYEAFF. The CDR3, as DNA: TGTGCCAGCAGTTTTGAGGGCGGGGGGTATGAAGCTTTCTTT.

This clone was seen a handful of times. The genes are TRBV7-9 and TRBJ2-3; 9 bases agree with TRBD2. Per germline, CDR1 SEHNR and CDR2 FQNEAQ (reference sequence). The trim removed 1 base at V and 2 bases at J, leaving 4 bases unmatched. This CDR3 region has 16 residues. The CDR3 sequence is CASSLGRLADTDTQYF. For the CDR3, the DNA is TGTGCCAGCAGCTTAGGGCGACTAGCGGACACAGATACGCAGTATTTT.

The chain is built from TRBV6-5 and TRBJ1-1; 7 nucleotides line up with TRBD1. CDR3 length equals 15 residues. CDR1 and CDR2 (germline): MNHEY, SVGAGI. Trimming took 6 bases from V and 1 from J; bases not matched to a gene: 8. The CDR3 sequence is CASRDLGQANTEAFF. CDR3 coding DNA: TGTGCCAGCAGAGACCTCGGACAGGCGAACACTGAAGCTTTCTTT.

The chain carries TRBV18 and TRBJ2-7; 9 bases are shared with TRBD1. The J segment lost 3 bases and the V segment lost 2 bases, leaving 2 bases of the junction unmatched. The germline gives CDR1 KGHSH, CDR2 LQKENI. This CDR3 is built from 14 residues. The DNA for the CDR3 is TGTGCCAGCTCACCAAGACAGGGGGACTACGAGCAGTACGTC. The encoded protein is CASSPRQGDYEQYV.

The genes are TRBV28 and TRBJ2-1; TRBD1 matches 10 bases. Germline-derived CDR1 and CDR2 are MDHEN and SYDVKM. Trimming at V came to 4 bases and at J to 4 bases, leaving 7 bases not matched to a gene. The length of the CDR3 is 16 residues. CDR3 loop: CASSSSGTGAYNEQFF. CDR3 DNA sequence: TGTGCCAGCAGTTCCTCCGGGACAGGGGCGTACAATGAGCAGTTCTTC. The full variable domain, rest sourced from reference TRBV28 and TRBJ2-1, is DVKVTQSSRYLVKRTGEKVFLECVQDMDHENMFWYRQDPGLGLRLIYFSYDVKMKEKGDIPEGYSVSREKKERFSLILESASTNQTSMYLCASSSSGTGAYNEQFFGPGTRLTVL.

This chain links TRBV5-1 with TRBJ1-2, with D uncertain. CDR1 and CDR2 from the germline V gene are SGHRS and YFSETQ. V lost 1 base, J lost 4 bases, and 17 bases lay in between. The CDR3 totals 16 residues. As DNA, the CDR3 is TGCGCCAGCAGCTTGACCTTCGATACAGCCGGCTATGGCTACACCTTC. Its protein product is CASSLTFDTAGYGYTF.

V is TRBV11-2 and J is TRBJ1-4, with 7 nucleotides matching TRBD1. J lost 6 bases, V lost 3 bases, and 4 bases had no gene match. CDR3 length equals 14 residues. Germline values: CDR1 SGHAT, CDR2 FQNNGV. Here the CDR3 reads CASSLPTGHEKLFF. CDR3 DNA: TGTGCCAGCAGCTTGCCGACAGGGCATGAAAAACTGTTTTTT.

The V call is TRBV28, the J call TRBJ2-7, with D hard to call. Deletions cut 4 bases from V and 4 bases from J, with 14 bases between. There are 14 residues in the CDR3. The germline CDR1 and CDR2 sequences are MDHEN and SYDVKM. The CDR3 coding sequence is TGTGCCAGCAGTTCTGGAGCTGGATCTTACGAGCAGTACGTC. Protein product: CASSSGAGSYEQYV.

CDR3 protein: CASSHRENSPLHF. The CDR3 nucleotides read TGTGCCAGCAGCCACAGGGAAAATTCACCCCTCCACTTT. V gene TRBV27 combines with J gene TRBJ1-6; TRBD1 might be the D (6 bases). The CDR3 extends over 13 amino acids. Between the trimmed V and J ends, which lost 6 bases and 7 bases, there was a span of 10 bases. From germline, CDR1 is MNHEY and CDR2 SMNVEV (reference sequence).

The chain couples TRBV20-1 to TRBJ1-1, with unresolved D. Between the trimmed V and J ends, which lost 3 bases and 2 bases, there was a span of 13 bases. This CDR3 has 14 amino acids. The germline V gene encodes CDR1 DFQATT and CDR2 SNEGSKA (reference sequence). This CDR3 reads CSASGFAANTEAFF. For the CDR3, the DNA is TGCAGTGCTAGTGGTTTCGCGGCCAACACTGAAGCTTTCTTT.

The CDR3 bases are TGTGCCAGCAGCTTAGACCTCCCGGGTAATACTGAAGCTTTCTTT. It encodes CASSLDLPGNTEAFF. This sequence joins TRBV11-2 and TRBJ1-1; D not certain. The CDR3 is 15 amino acids. V lost 0 bases and J lost 5, with 13 bases in between. CDR1 and CDR2 (germline): SGHAT, FQNNGV.

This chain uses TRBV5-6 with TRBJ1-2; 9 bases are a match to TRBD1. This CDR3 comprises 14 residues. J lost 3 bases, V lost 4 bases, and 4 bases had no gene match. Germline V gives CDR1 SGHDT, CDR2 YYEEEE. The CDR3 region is CASSETGGDYGYTF. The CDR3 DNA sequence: TGTGCCAGCAGCGAAACAGGGGGCGACTATGGCTACACCTTC.

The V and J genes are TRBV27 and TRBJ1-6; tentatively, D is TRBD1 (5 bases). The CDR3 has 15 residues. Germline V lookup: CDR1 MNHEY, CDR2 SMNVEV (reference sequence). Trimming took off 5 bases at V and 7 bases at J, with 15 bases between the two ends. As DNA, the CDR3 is TGTGCCAGCAGTCCCCAGGGTTTGGGAAATTCACCCCTCCACTTT. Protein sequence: CASSPQGLGNSPLHF.

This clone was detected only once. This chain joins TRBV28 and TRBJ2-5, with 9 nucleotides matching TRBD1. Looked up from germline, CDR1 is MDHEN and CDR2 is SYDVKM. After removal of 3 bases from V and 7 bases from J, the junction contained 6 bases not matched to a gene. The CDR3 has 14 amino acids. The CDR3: CASSFPQDRGTQYF. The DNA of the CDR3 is TGTGCCAGCAGTTTTCCTCAGGACAGGGGGACCCAGTACTTC.

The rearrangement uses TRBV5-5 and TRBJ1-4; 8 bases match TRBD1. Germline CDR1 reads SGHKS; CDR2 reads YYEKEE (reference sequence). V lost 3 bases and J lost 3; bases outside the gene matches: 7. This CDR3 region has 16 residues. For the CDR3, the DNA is TGTGCCAGCAGCTCCGGACAGGGCGCGCCTAATGAAAAACTGTTTTTT. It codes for CASSSGQGAPNEKLFF.

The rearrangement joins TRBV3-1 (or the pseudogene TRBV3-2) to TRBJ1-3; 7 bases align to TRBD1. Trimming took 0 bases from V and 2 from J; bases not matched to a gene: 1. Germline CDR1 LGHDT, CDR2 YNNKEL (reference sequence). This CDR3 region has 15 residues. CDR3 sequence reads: CASSQEQGTGNTIYF. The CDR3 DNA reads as TGTGCCAGCAGCCAAGAACAGGGGACTGGAAACACCATATATTTT.

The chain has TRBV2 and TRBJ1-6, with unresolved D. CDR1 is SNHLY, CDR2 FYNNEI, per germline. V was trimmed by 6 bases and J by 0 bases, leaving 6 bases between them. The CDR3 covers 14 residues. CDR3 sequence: CASSLSSYNSPLHF. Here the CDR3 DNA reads TGTGCCAGCAGCCTTTCCTCCTATAATTCACCCCTCCACTTT.

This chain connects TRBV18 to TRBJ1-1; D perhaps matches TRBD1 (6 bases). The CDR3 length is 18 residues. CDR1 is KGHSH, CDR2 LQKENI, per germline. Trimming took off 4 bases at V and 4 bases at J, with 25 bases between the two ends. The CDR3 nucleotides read TGTGCCAGCTCACTCCGCCAGCACAGGGAAGGGTATAGCACTGAAGCTTTCTTT. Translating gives CASSLRQHREGYSTEAFF. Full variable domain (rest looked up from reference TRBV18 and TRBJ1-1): NAGVMQNPRHLVRRRGQEARLRCSPMKGHSHVYWYRQLPEEGLKFMVYLQKENIIDESGMPKERFSAEFPKEGPSILRIQQVVRGDSAAYFCASSLRQHREGYSTEAFFGQGTRLTVV.

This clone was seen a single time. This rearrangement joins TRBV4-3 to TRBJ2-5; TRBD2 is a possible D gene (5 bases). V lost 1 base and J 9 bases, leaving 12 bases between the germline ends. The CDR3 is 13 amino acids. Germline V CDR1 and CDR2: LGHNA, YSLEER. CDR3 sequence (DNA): TGCGCCAGCAGCCAAGGCGGTCAGCGGTCCCAGTACTTC. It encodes CASSQGGQRSQYF.

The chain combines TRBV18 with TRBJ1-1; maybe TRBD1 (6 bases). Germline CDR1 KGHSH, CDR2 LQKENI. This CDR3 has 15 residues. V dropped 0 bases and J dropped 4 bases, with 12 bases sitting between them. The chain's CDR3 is CASSPPGGASTEAFF. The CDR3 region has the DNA TGTGCCAGCTCACCACCGGGGGGGGCGAGCACTGAAGCTTTCTTT.

The CDR3 here is CASSVSVGADGYTF. CDR3 DNA sequence: TGTGCCAGCAGCGTATCCGTTGGGGCAGACGGCTACACCTTC. The genes are TRBV9 and TRBJ1-2; D perhaps matches TRBD1 (5 bases). CDR1 and CDR2 (germline): SGDLS, YYNGEE. Trimming left V 1 base short and J 8 bases short, with 15 bases between. CDR3 length equals 14 residues.

CDR3 region: CASSTGAPRAELFF. CDR3 DNA: TGTGCCAGCAGTACTGGGGCCCCCAGGGCGGAGCTGTTTTTT. The chain has TRBV6-5 and TRBJ2-2, with a tentative D call TRBD1 (5 bases). This CDR3 has 14 residues. Germline CDR1 MNHEY, CDR2 SVGAGI. Trimming stripped 5 bases from V and 10 bases from J, with 17 bases between.

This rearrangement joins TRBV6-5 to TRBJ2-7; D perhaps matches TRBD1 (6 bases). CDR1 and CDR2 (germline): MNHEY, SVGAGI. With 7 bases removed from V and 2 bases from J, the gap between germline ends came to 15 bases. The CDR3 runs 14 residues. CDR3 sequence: CASTPGQAAYEQYF. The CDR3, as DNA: TGTGCCAGCACCCCGGGACAAGCCGCCTACGAGCAGTACTTC.

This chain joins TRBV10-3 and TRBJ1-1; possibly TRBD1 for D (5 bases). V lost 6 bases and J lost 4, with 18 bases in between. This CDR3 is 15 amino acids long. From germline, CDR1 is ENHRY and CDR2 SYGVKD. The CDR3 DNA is TGTGCCATCAGACCCGACGTAGGGGCTGGCACTGAAGCTTTCTTT. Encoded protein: CAIRPDVGAGTEAFF.

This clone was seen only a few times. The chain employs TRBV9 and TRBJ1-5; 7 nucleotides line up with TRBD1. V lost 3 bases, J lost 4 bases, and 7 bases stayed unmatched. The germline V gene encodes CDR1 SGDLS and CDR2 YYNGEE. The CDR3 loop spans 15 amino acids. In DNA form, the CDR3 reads TGTGCCAGCAGCGCCGATTTACAGGGGAATCAGCCCCAGCATTTT. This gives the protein CASSADLQGNQPQHF.

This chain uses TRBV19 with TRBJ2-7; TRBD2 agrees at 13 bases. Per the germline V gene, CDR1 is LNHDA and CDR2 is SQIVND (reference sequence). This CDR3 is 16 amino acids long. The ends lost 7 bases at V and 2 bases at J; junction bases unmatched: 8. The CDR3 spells CASKAGGTSGTYEQYF. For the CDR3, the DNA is TGTGCCAGTAAGGCCGGCGGGACTAGCGGGACCTACGAGCAGTACTTC.

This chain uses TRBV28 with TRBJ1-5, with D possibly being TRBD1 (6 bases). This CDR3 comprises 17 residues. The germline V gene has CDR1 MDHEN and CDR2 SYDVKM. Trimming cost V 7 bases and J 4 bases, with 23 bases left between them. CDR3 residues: CASTGHHTLIWNQPQHF. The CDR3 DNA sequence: TGTGCCAGCACGGGACATCACACGCTAATTTGGAATCAGCCCCAGCATTTT.

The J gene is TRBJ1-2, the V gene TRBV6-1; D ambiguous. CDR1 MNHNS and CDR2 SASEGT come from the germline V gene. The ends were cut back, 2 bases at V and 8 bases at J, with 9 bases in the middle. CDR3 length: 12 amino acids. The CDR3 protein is CASSEYGVGYTF. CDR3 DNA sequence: TGTGCCAGCAGTGAATACGGGGTCGGCTACACCTTC.

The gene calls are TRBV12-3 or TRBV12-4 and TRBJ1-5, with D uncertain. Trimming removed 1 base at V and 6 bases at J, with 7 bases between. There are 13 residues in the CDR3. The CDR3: CASSLGPFQPQHF. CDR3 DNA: TGTGCCAGCAGTTTAGGGCCATTTCAGCCCCAGCATTTT.